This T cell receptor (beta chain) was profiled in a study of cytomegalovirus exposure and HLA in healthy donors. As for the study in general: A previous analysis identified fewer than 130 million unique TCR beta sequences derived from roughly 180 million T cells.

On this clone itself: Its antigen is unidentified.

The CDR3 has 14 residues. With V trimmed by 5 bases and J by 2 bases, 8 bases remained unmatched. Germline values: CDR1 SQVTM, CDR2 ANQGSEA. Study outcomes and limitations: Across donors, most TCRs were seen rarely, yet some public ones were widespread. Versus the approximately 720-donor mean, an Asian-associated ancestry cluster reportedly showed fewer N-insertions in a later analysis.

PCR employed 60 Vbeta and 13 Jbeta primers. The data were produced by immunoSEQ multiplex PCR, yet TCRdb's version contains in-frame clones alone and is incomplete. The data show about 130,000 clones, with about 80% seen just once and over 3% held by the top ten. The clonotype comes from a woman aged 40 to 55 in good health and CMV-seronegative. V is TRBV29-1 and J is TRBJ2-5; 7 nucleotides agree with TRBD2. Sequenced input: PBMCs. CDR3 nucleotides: TGCAGCGTTACGGCTAGCGGAGCGCAAGAGACCCAGTACTTC. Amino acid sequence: CSVTASGAQETQYF.